The 12 T cell receptor beta chains in this list originate from one sample, sequenced in a study of shared T cell receptors in the human thymus. Measured with immunoSEQ multiplex PCR; TCRdb has only the in-frame clones, and not every one. The data show some 760,000 clones, approximately 85% seen once. The same data also contributed to another study, on human thymus T cells.

Sequencing was performed on thymocytes. The receptors derive from a girl younger than two with a congenital heart defect.

The chain recombines TRBV25-1 with TRBJ1-4; D is uncertain. This CDR3 comprises 16 residues. Trimming removed 5 bases at V and 0 bases at J, with 13 bases between. Germline lookup yields CDR1 MGHDK and CDR2 SYGVNS. The DNA for the CDR3 is TGTGCCAGCAGTACAGCGGCCAATACAACTAATGAAAAACTGTTTTTT. Protein product: CASSTAANTTNEKLFF. The full variable domain, rest sourced from reference TRBV25-1 and TRBJ1-4, is EADIYQTPRYLVIGTGKKITLECSQTMGHDKMYWYQQDPGMELHLIHYSYGVNSTEKGDLSSESTVSRIRTEHFPLTLESARPSHTSQYLCASSTAANTTNEKLFFGSGTQLSVL.

The rearrangement joins TRBV5-6 to TRBJ1-6; 9 positions agree with TRBD1. With V trimmed by 2 bases and J by 10 bases, 7 bases remained unmatched. The CDR3 contains 15 residues. Germline V CDR1 and CDR2: SGHDT, YYEEEE. CDR3 in DNA: TGTGCCAGCAGCTTCGGACAGGGGCTTATGTCACCCCTCCACTTT. Translated, it gives CASSFGQGLMSPLHF.

A single count supports this clone. This chain uses TRBV27 with TRBJ2-3; 9 bases fit TRBD1. The ends lost 6 bases at V and 2 bases at J; junction bases unmatched: 6. CDR3 length: 15 amino acids. Germline assignment: CDR1 MNHEY and CDR2 SMNVEV (reference sequence). The CDR3 coding sequence is TGTGCCAGCAGGGGGGGACAGGGAGTCACAGATACGCAGTATTTT. It yields the protein CASRGGQGVTDTQYF.

The gene calls are TRBV6-5 and TRBJ2-1; 7 positions agree with TRBD1. The CDR3 consists of 15 residues. The junction had 5 bases not matched to a gene; V was cut back by 2 bases and J by 4 bases. The germline gives CDR1 MNHEY, CDR2 SVGAGI. CDR3 sequence (DNA): TGTGCCAGCAGTTACGGCAGGGGGTCTTACAATGAGCAGTTCTTC. Its translation is CASSYGRGSYNEQFF.

This rearrangement joins TRBV5-1 to TRBJ2-7; D uncertain. The CDR3 is 14 amino acids. V lost 1 base to trimming and J lost 0 bases, with 8 bases between them. Germline loops: CDR1 SGHRS, CDR2 YFSETQ. In nucleotides, the CDR3 is TGCGCCAGCAGCTTGACAGTTAGCTCCTACGAGCAGTACTTC. Translation: CASSLTVSSYEQYF.

The rearrangement uses TRBV12-5 and TRBJ2-7; a weak D match, TRBD1 (6 bases). Germline V lookup: CDR1 LGHNT, CDR2 FRNRAP. With 1 base removed from V and 3 bases from J, the gap between germline ends came to 13 bases. The CDR3 totals 15 residues. This CDR3 reads CASGLDHRAGYEQYF. Here the CDR3 DNA reads TGTGCTAGTGGTTTGGACCACAGGGCAGGCTACGAGCAGTACTTC.

The chain recombines TRBV2 with TRBJ1-6; D gene unclear. Germline V gene sequence: CDR1 SNHLY, CDR2 FYNNEI. V dropped 7 bases and J dropped 6 bases, with 13 bases sitting between them. The CDR3 extends over 14 amino acids. The CDR3 sequence is CASIKARRNSPLHF. The CDR3 DNA is TGTGCCAGCATTAAAGCGCGCCGTAATTCACCCCTCCACTTT.

This clone appeared a single time. This chain connects TRBV2 to TRBJ2-1, with TRBD2 matching 7 bases. The CDR3 covers 16 residues. Germline-derived CDR1 and CDR2 are SNHLY and FYNNEI. Germline trimming cut 2 bases from V and 4 bases from J; bases unmatched to any gene: 8. The CDR3 DNA reads as TGTGCCAGCAGTGAACGTTCGGGACTACCTTACAATGAGCAGTTCTTC. It codes for CASSERSGLPYNEQFF.

V gene TRBV7-8 combines with J gene TRBJ2-7; possible D gene TRBD1, 6 bases. Germline CDR1 is SGHVS and CDR2 is FQNEAQ. The V end was cut by 1 base, the J end by 4 bases, with 20 bases between. The CDR3 length is 17 residues. The CDR3 loop is CASSLEARGQRFYEQYF. Written as DNA, the CDR3 is TGTGCCAGCAGCTTAGAAGCTAGGGGACAAAGATTTTACGAGCAGTACTTC.

Notes on this clone: Additional DNA sequences in this sample encode the identical CDR3. This chain uses TRBV19 with TRBJ1-1; D gene uncertain. With 6 bases removed from V and 5 bases from J, the gap between germline ends came to 10 bases. The CDR3 sequence is 12 residues long. The V gene's germline CDR1 is LNHDA and CDR2 SQIVND (reference sequence). CDR3 sequence (DNA): TGTGCCAGTAGGGTGAGAGGAACTGAAGCTTTCTTT. It codes for CASRVRGTEAFF.

The chain links TRBV28 to TRBJ1-1; 8 positions agree with TRBD1. With 7 bases clipped from V and 1 base from J, the junction kept 8 bases outside the gene matches. Germline CDR1 reads MDHEN; CDR2 reads SYDVKM. This CDR3 spans 15 amino acids. The CDR3 loop is CASTFDRGPNTEAFF. DNA of the CDR3: TGTGCCAGCACCTTCGACAGGGGACCGAACACTGAAGCTTTCTTT.

The V call is TRBV19, the J call TRBJ2-1; 7 nucleotides line up with TRBD1. The ends lost 4 bases at V and 6 bases at J; junction bases unmatched: 3. This CDR3 is built from 13 residues. Germline loops: CDR1 LNHDA, CDR2 SQIVND (reference sequence). The CDR3 coding sequence is TGTGCCAGTAGTAAGGGACAGAGCAATGAGCAGTTCTTC. Translating it yields CASSKGQSNEQFF.